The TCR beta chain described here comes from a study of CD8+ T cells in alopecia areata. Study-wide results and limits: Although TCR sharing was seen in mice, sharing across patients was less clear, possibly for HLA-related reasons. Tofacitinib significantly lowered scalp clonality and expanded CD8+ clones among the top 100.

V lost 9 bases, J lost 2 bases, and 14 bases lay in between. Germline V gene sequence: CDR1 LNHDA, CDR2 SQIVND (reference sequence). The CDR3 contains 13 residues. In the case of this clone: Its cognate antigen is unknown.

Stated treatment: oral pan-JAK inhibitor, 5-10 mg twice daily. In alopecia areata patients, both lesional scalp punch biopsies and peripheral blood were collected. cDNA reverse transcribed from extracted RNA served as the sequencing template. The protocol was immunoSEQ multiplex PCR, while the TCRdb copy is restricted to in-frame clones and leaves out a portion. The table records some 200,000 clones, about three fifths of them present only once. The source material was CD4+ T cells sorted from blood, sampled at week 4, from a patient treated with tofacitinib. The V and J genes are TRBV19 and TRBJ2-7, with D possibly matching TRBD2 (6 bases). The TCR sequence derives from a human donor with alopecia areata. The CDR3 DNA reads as TGTGCCAGCCGCCGGTCGGGGGCCTACGAGCAGTACTTC. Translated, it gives CASRRSGAYEQYF.